The present T cell receptor beta chain was sequenced within a study of regulatory T cells in long-lasting Graves disease. There are 16 residues in the CDR3. V shed 6 bases and J shed 0 bases, with 18 bases lying between them. In germline, CDR1 is LNHDA, CDR2 SQIVND (reference sequence). Library construction for TCR beta used iRepertoire HTBI primers and Arm-PCR of CDR3 regions. TCRdb ran MiXCR on the multiplex PCR reads and lists one entry per CDR3 protein. The profile shows 390,000 or so distinct CDR3 sequences, roughly 25% of them singletons. Time point in this sample: persistent/refractory GD, antithyroid drugs over 5 years with positive TRAb. TCR sequences were obtained from RNA taken from PBMCs.

Sequencing was performed on peripheral blood mononuclear cells (PBMCs), taken when the disease was refractory, from a patient treated with antithyroid drugs. The TCR was taken from a woman aged 40 to 50 with Graves disease. The chain links TRBV19 to TRBJ2-7, with a tentative D call TRBD1 (5 bases). The CDR3 is CASSPSDIQISYEQYF. The CDR3 DNA reads as TGTGCCAGTAGCCCGTCGGACATACAGATCTCCTACGAGCAGTACTTC.